This T cell receptor (beta chain) was profiled in a study of T cell responses to AZD1222 COVID-19 vaccine (dated by TCRdb to about 2021). Study-level background: A total of 233 trial participants underwent TCR sequencing, of whom around 210 had received two doses of AZD1222 and around 26 had received two doses of the MenACWY control vaccine. Trial participants were enrolled by age into 18-55, 56-69 and 70-plus year subgroups, with around 150, 28 and 57 TCR-sequenced participants respectively.

In the paper's terms, the time point label means: about 28 days (+/-7) after the second vaccine dose. Because spike-specific TCR depth and breadth did not differ between the two schedules, AZD1222 recipients who got a second dose at roughly 4 weeks were pooled with those who got a second dose at roughly 12 weeks. Vaccinee samples came from UK trials COV001 and COV002, including a single-blind randomized controlled phase 2/3 trial of AZD1222 (ChAdOx1 nCoV-19) in healthy adults. Trial participant PBMC samples were collected at day 0 and day 28 after the second dose for TCRbeta chain sequencing. A remark on this clone: The target of this receptor is not known. Per-base quality was not reported, and no clone a single base away is much larger than it.

What the authors observed across the whole study: In the small 56-69-year group, the increase in depth fell short of significance, most likely because of low power. Most participants were white British and females outnumbered males, and the authors suggested that clonal diversity may have been underestimated. Only a handful of AZD1222 recipients were SARS-CoV-2 seropositive at baseline, limiting conclusions about previously exposed vaccinees. The vaccine-associated CD4 TCRs covered the entire spike protein, and the dominant responses fell in regions 160-218 and 743-854. Because no day 14 peak-response samples were available, repertoires were characterized only after the peak T cell response. After two AZD1222 doses, spike-specific TCR breadth and depth were significantly higher than at day 0 and than in MenACWY recipients. Reportedly, close to half of the unique spike-specific TCRs recognized epitopes lying outside the regions that are mutated in the B.1.351 and B.1.1.7 variants.

From its cysteine to its phenylalanine, the CDR3 spans 14 amino acids. Only CDR3 DNA remains: 42 bases, in frame from the first base. As encoded in the germline V gene, CDR1 is SGHAT while CDR2 is FQNNGV. V loses 4 bases at its end and J loses 3 bases; junction bases beyond the gene matches: 3. The CDR3 regions of human TCRbeta chains were subjected to immunosequencing. The authors' analysis ran thus. TCRs in the repertoires were matched against a reference library of SARS-CoV-2-specific TCRs that had been generated with the MIRA antigen-specificity platform. Breadth was defined as the fraction of unique TCRs that were SARS-CoV-2-associated. Depth was defined as the fraction of total T cells that were SARS-CoV-2-associated. Using the MIRA data, each spike-specific TCR was mapped to the spike region that the TCR reacts to and placed in a CD4 or CD8 class. Log10-transformed breadth and depth values were compared by one-way ANOVA with Sidak's multiple comparisons tests. Here the immuneACCESS table is served through TCRdb, limited to in-frame sequences with V and J called. Missing clones are a known gap in these copies; in checked studies unresolved V genes cover under half, and the rest lacks a known reason. V and J calls and clone size are those listed in that table; D and trimming were worked out from the DNA. This sample holds about 84,000 clones; approximately 83% were observed only once. The ten largest clones represent about 10% of the sample.

The V and J genes are TRBV11-2 and TRBJ2-3; a stretch of 8 junction bases matches TRBD1. The receptor's source is an adult who received the AZD1222 COVID-19 vaccine. This specimen consisted of peripheral blood, obtained 28 days after the second AZD1222 dose. The nucleotide sequence reads TGTGCCAGCAGCTCAGGGGGCGGTACAGATACGCAGTATTTT. It is translated as CASSSGGGTDTQYF.